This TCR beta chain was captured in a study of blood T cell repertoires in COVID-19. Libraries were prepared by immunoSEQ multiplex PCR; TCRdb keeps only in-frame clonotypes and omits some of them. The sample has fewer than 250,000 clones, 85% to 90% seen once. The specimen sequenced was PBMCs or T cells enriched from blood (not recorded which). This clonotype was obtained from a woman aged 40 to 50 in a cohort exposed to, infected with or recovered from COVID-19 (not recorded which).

CDR3 DNA: TGTGCCAGCAGCCAAGTTTTAAGACAGGGAACGTATGGCTACACCTTC. This sequence encodes CASSQVLRQGTYGYTF. This chain links TRBV4-2 with TRBJ1-2, with 7 bases that match TRBD1. The CDR3 runs to 16 residues. Germline V gene lookup returns CDR1 LGHNA and CDR2 YNFKEQ. V trimming: 1 base; J trimming: 5 bases; junction bases outside the gene matches: 10.